This is a list of T cell receptor beta chains from one sample in a study of T cell responses to AZD1222 COVID-19 vaccine. Repertoires were generated with immunoSEQ multiplex PCR, while TCRdb's copy carries only in-frame clones and drops some. Here the sample spans about 130,000 clones, about nine tenths being singletons. The sequenced sample was peripheral blood, obtained on day 0 of AZD1222 vaccination. These receptor sequences come from an adult in good health. The CDR3 runs from the conserved cysteine through the conserved F or W. D genes are given only for firm matches. Some rows have no size entry. The others give once, few or many, or a class for an expanded clone.

>TRBJ1-2|TRBV9|TRBD1|NA
TGTGCCAGCAGACCAACAGGGGGGGACTATGGCTACACCTTC
CASRPTGGDYGYTF
>TRBJ2-2|TRBV13|NA|once
TGTGCCAGCAGGCAGGAGGGGACGGGGAACACCGGGGAGCTGTTTTTT
CASRQEGTGNTGELFF
>TRBJ1-3|TRBV13|TRBD1|NA
TGTGCCAGCAGGGAGACAGGGTTAGTCCCAAACACCATATATTTT
CASRETGLVPNTIYF
>TRBJ1-6|TRBV5-1|NA|NA
TGCGCCAGCAGCTTACAAAGAAACTATTCACCCCTCCACTTT
CASSLQRNYSPLHF
>TRBJ2-1|TRBV6-2/TRBV6-3|NA|NA
TGTGCCAGCAGTCCGACCGGGAGCCCTTCCTACAATGAGCAGTTCTTC
CASSPTGSPSYNEQFF
>TRBJ1-4|TRBV15|NA|few
TGTGCCACCAGCAGAGGGGGCGGGAGGAAGGAAAAACTGTTTTTT
CATSRGGGRKEKLFF
>TRBJ2-5|TRBV2|NA|NA
TGTGCCAGCAGTGGGGTGAAAGAGACCCAGTACTTC
CASSGVKETQYF
>TRBJ2-7|TRBV29-1|NA|NA
TGCAGCGTTGAGGAAGGCTTCGAGTACTTC
CSVEEGFEYF
>TRBJ1-2|TRBV3-1/TRBV3-2|NA|NA
TGTGCCAGCAGCCAACAGGGGCGAGGCTATGGCTACACCTTC
CASSQQGRGYGYTF
>TRBJ2-3|TRBV30|NA|NA
TGTGCCTGGAGTGGGGCCCACGGACCAGATACGCAGTATTTT
CAWSGAHGPDTQYF
>TRBJ1-1|TRBV30|NA|NA
TGTGCCTGTGAGAGGGTTGAGGCTTTCTTT
CACERVEAFF
>TRBJ1-1|TRBV11-3|TRBD1|NA
TGTGCCAGCAGCTTGACGACAGGGTCGACTGAAGCTTTCTTT
CASSLTTGSTEAFF
>TRBJ1-1|TRBV5-6|NA|NA
TGTGCCAGCAGCTTGGGGCCGGGCACTGAAGCTTTCTTT
CASSLGPGTEAFF
>TRBJ2-7|TRBV29-1|TRBD1|NA
TGCAGCGTTTGGACAGGGGAGAACGAGCAGTACTTC
CSVWTGENEQYF
>TRBJ2-2|TRBV5-6|NA|once
TGTGCCAGCAGCTTGGCTCACGGGGAGCTGTTTTTT
CASSLAHGELFF
>TRBJ1-2|TRBV3-1/TRBV3-2|TRBD1|NA
TGTGCCAGCAGCCCGGATACCCGGCGGGGACAGGCAAGTGGCTACACCTTC
CASSPDTRRGQASGYTF
>TRBJ1-6|TRBV20-1|NA|NA
TGCAGTGCTAGTGGCAGGGTGGATTCACCCCTCCACTTT
CSASGRVDSPLHF
>TRBJ2-1|TRBV7-6|NA|NA
TGTGCCAGCAGCCACGAGGCGGGGACCGACAATGAGCAGTTCTTC
CASSHEAGTDNEQFF
>TRBJ2-5|TRBV3-1/TRBV3-2|TRBD2|NA
TGTGCCAGCAGCCAAGATCTGGTGGGGGGGGTGGAGACCCAGTACTTC
CASSQDLVGGVETQYF
>TRBJ2-2|TRBV10-3|NA|few
TGTGCCATCAGCGCGGATCCCGGGGAGCTGTTTTTT
CAISADPGELFF
>TRBJ1-2|TRBV10-2|NA|NA
TGCGCCAGCAGTATAACTAACTATGGCTACACCTTC
CASSITNYGYTF
>TRBJ2-1|TRBV19|TRBD1|NA
TGTGCCAGTGGGGGCGTAAGGGGGCATGAGCAGTTCTTC
CASGGVRGHEQFF
>TRBJ1-2|TRBV7-8|TRBD1|NA
TGTGCCAGCAGCTTAAGGGACAGAGGGCAGGCTAACTATGGCTACACCTTC
CASSLRDRGQANYGYTF
>TRBJ1-3|TRBV19|NA|few
TGTGCCTGCAGCGACCCTCCTGACTGGGCCGGAAACACCATATATTTT
CACSDPPDWAGNTIYF
>TRBJ1-1|TRBV18|NA|NA
TGTGCCAGCACTAGCGGGACTGAAGCTTTCTTT
CASTSGTEAFF